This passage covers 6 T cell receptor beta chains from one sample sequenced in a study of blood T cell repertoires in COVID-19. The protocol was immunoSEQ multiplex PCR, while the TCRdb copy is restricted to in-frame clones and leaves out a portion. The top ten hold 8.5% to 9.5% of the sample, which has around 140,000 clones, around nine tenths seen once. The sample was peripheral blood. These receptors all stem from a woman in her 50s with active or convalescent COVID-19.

The CDR3 bases are TGTGCCAGCAGCTTACAGGGGGCGCCTGGAAACACCATATATTTT. It translates to CASSLQGAPGNTIYF. V gene TRBV7-3 combines with J gene TRBJ1-3; 8 bases agree with TRBD1. V was clipped by 2 bases and J by 2 bases; unmatched bases: 2. CDR3 length: 15 amino acids. CDR1 is SGHTA, CDR2 FQGTGA, per germline.

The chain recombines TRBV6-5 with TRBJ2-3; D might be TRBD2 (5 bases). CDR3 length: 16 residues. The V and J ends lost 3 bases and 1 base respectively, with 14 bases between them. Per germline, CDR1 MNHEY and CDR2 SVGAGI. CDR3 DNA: TGTGCCAGCAGTTATGAAGCGGTGTGGGGCACAGATACGCAGTATTTT. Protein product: CASSYEAVWGTDTQYF.

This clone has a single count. The CDR3 here is CASRGGQPNTEAFF. The CDR3 nucleotides read TGTGCCTCCCGTGGGGGACAGCCGAACACTGAAGCTTTCTTT. This chain links TRBV30 with TRBJ1-1, with TRBD1 identical over 7 bases. Germline values: CDR1 GTSNPN, CDR2 SVGIG (reference sequence). V trimming: 7 bases; J trimming: 1 base; junction bases outside the gene matches: 9. This CDR3 is built from 14 residues.

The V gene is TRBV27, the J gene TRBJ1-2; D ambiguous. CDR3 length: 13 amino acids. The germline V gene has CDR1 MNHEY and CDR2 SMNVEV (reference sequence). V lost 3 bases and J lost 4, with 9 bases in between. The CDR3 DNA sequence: TGTGCCAGCAGTTTCGGCACTACCTATGGCTACACCTTC. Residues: CASSFGTTYGYTF.

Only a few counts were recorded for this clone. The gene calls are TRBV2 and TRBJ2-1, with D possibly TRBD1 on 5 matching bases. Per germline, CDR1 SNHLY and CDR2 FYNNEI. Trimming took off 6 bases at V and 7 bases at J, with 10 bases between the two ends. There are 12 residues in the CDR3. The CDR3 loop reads CASRPDRNEQFF. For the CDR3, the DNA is TGTGCCAGCAGGCCCGACAGAAATGAGCAGTTCTTC.

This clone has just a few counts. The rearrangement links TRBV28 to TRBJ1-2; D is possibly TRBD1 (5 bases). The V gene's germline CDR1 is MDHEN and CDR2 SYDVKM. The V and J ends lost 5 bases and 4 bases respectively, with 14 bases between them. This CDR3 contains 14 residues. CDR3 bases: TGTGCCAGCAGTACGGGACTCGGAGGCTATGGCTACACCTTC. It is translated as CASSTGLGGYGYTF.